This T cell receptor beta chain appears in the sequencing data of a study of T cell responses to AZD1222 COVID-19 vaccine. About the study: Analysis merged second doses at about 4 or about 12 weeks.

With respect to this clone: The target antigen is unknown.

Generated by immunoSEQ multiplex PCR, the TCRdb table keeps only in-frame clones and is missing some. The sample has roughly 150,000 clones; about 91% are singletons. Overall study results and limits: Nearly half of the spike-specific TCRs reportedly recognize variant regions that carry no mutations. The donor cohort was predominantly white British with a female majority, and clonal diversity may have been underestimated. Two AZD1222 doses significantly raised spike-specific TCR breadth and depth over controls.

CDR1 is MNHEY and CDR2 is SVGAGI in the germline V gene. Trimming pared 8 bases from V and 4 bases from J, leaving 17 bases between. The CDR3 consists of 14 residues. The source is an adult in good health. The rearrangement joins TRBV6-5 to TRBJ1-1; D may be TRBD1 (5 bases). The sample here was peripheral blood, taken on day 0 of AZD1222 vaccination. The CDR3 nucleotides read TGTGCCAGCGGACTACAGGAAACGGCCACTGAAGCTTTCTTT. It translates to CASGLQETATEAFF.